Shown below are 12 T cell receptor beta chains from a single sample sequenced in a study of T cell repertoires in cytomegalovirus infection. TCRdb itself ran the reads through MiXCR, one entry per CDR3 protein. The sample yields 400,000 or so distinct CDR3 sequences, about a sixth seen once. The sample consisted of PBMCs. Receptor source: a human donor in good health (CMV status not recorded). Some clones in this sample may be carry-over from other donors' samples.

On this clonotype: This may be a read error: a much more frequent sequence differs by one nucleotide. The rearrangement joins TRBV7-9 to TRBJ1-1, with D perhaps TRBD1 (6 bases). V was cut by 5 bases and J by 2 bases, with 9 bases left in between. CDR1 is SEHNR and CDR2 is FQNEAQ in the germline V gene (reference sequence). The CDR3 length is 13 residues. DNA of the CDR3: TGTGCCAGCAGCGGACAGATAAACACTGAAGCTTTCTTT. This translates into CASSGQINTEAFF. Supplemented by reference TRBV7-9 and TRBJ1-1, the full variable domain reads DTGVSQNPRHKITKRGQNVTFRCDPISEHNRLYWYRQTLGQGPEFLTYFQNEAQLEKSRLLSDRFSAERPKGSFSTLEIQRTEQGDSAMYLCASSGQINTEAFFGQGTRLTVV.

This clonotype was observed at least ten times. The chain carries TRBV7-2 and TRBJ1-6; D gene unclear. Per germline, CDR1 SGHTA and CDR2 FQGNSA. The CDR3 is 13 amino acids. V lost 5 bases and J lost 13, with 15 bases in between. CDR3 DNA: TGTGCCAGCAGCCCACGGACGTCAAATCCCCTCCACTTT. Translation: CASSPRTSNPLHF.

This clonotype was detected many times. The V gene is TRBV7-6, the J gene TRBJ1-2; D call uncertain. The CDR3 has 17 residues. Trimming removed 8 bases from V and 4 bases from J, with 26 bases in between. Germline V lookup: CDR1 SGHVS, CDR2 FNYEAQ. Here the CDR3 reads CASHKDGRESNFYGYTF. In DNA, the CDR3 is TGTGCCAGCCACAAGGACGGCCGGGAATCCAACTTCTATGGCTACACCTTC.

This clonotype was seen more than once but under ten times. The chain couples TRBV19 to TRBJ1-5; D is uncertain. CDR3 size: 15 residues. Germline CDR1 reads LNHDA; CDR2 reads SQIVND (reference sequence). Between the trimmed V and J ends, which lost 1 base and 1 base, there was a span of 8 bases. The CDR3 here is CASSIVGQSNQPQHF. The CDR3 bases are TGTGCCAGTAGTATAGTCGGCCAGAGCAATCAGCCCCAGCATTTT. The full variable domain, with the rest looked up from reference TRBV19 and TRBJ1-5, is DGGITQSPKYLFRKEGQNVTLSCEQNLNHDAMYWYRQDPGQGLRLIYYSQIVNDFQKGDIAEGYSVSREKKESFPLTVTSAQKNPTAFYLCASSIVGQSNQPQHFGDGTRLSIL.

Details on this clonotype: A much larger clone lies a single base off, so this may be a read error. This CDR3 reads CASSHPEDRRTSRYIQYF. As DNA, the CDR3 is TGTGCCAGCAGCCACCCAGAGGACAGGCGGACCTCCCGTTACATTCAGTACTTC. The genes are TRBV5-4 and TRBJ2-4; 7 bases line up with TRBD1. Per germline, CDR1 SGHNT and CDR2 YYREEE (reference sequence). This CDR3 has 18 amino acids. V lost 4 bases and J lost 8; bases outside the gene matches: 21.

The rearrangement links TRBV12-3 or TRBV12-4 to TRBJ1-5; maybe TRBD1 (6 bases). This CDR3 has 16 residues. V lost 6 bases to trimming and J lost 5 bases, with 20 bases between them. CDR3 DNA sequence: TGTGCCAGCAGCCCCAGGGGACCATGGGAGGATCAGCCCCAGCATTTT. It codes for CASSPRGPWEDQPQHF.

This clonotype was recorded a few times. The CDR3 is CASTLGRVVTEAFF. The DNA of the CDR3 is TGTGCCAGCACTCTAGGGAGGGTTGTGACTGAAGCTTTCTTT. This sequence joins TRBV7-8 and TRBJ1-1; D gene ambiguous. V was shortened by 7 bases and J by 5 bases, with 17 bases between the two germline ends. This CDR3 has 14 amino acids. The germline gives CDR1 SGHVS, CDR2 FQNEAQ.

In the case of this clonotype: A much larger clone differs by one base, so this may be a read error. No conserved phenylalanine or tryptophan ends this CDR3, so it is likely a read error. The rearrangement joins TRBV7-6 to TRBJ1-4; TRBD1 agrees at 10 bases. The CDR3 contains 16 residues. V dropped 4 bases and J dropped 1; count of bases not matched to a gene: 3. The germline CDR1 and CDR2 sequences are SGHVS and FNYEAQ. The DNA of the CDR3 is TGTGCCAGCAGCTGGGACAGGGGAAGAACTAATGAAAAACTGTTTCTT. Its translation is CASSWDRGRTNEKLFL.

About this clonotype itself: Given a much more abundant clone one base away, this may be a read error. This rearrangement joins TRBV7-2 to TRBJ1-1; no firm D call. Germline V CDR1 and CDR2: SGHTA, FQGNSA. The CDR3 extends over 14 amino acids. The CDR3 coding sequence is TGTTCCAGCAGCTTACGGGTCCAACACACTGAAGCTTTCTTT. Its translation: CSSSLRVQHTEAFF.

V usage is TRBV2 and J usage is TRBJ2-7; tentatively, D is TRBD2 (5 bases). The V end lost 2 bases, the J end lost 6 bases, and 11 bases lay between the germline ends. The germline V gene encodes CDR1 SNHLY and CDR2 FYNNEI. This CDR3 spans 13 amino acids. The CDR3 coding sequence is TGTGCCAGCAGTGAATTGCCCGGGGTCGAGCAGTACTTC. It specifies CASSELPGVEQYF.

This clonotype was counted a single time. The chain employs TRBV20-1 and TRBJ1-1; a possible D gene is TRBD1 (6 bases). This CDR3 region has 14 residues. Germline V gives CDR1 DFQATT, CDR2 SNEGSKA (reference sequence). The V and J ends lost 0 bases and 10 bases respectively, with 18 bases between them. CDR3 sequence (DNA): TGCAGTGCTAGAGATCCAAGTGGGGGCCCTGGAGCTTTCTTT. This codes for CSARDPSGGPGAFF.

V gene TRBV5-6 combines with J gene TRBJ2-5; 13 nucleotides agree with TRBD2. CDR3 length: 15 residues. The ends lost 3 bases at V and 2 bases at J; junction bases unmatched: 1. Germline CDR1 reads SGHDT; CDR2 reads YYEEEE. CDR3 in DNA: TGTGCCAGCAGCTGGGGACTAGCGGGACAAGAGACCCAGTACTTC. This codes for CASSWGLAGQETQYF.